Shown below are 7 T cell receptor beta chains from a single sample sequenced in a study of Graves' ophthalmopathy and Graves' hyperthyroidism. Amplified material comprised TCR beta CDR3 regions derived from RNA transcripts. After a first-round RT-PCR with HTBI primers, a second-round multiplex PCR was run. TCRdb independently ran MiXCR on the multiplex PCR reads; one entry per CDR3 protein. The sample records around 470,000 distinct CDR3 sequences, about an eighth being singletons. Sequencing was performed on blood. The origin of the receptors is a woman aged 25 to 39 with Graves' ophthalmopathy.

This clonotype was recorded at least ten times. This chain uses TRBV6-1 with TRBJ2-4; 8 nucleotides match TRBD1. This CDR3 spans 14 amino acids. Germline CDR1 reads MNHNS; CDR2 reads SASEGT. V lost 10 bases, J lost 3 bases, and 8 bases stayed unmatched. The CDR3 loop is CATEPGQDKNIQYF. The CDR3 DNA follows: TGTGCCACCGAACCGGGACAGGACAAAAACATTCAGTACTTC.

This clonotype was found many times. The V gene is TRBV12-3 or TRBV12-4, the J gene TRBJ2-5; TRBD1 agrees at 9 bases. The CDR3 sequence is 15 residues long. J gave up 8 bases and V 5 bases, and 12 bases lay outside the gene matches. In nucleotides, the CDR3 is TGTGCCAGCAGTCCCCCGGGACAGGGATGGGTAACCCAGTACTTC. It specifies CASSPPGQGWVTQYF.

This clonotype was seen many times. V is TRBV30 and J is TRBJ1-2, with TRBD1 as a possible D gene (5 bases). Trimming left V 4 bases short and J 3 bases short, with 15 bases between. This CDR3 is 14 amino acids long. The germline CDR1 and CDR2 sequences are GTSNPN and SVGIG (reference sequence). The DNA for the CDR3 is TGTGCCTGGACCGAAGGGGTTGGGTACTATGGCTACACCTTC. Its translation: CAWTEGVGYYGYTF.

About this clonotype itself: Given a much more abundant clone one base away, this may be a read error. The chain uses TRBV19 and TRBJ2-5, with 8 positions matching TRBD1. Looked up from germline, CDR1 is LNHDA and CDR2 is SQIVND (reference sequence). CDR3 length: 15 residues. V was clipped by 4 bases and J by 5 bases; unmatched bases: 9. The CDR3 coding sequence is TGTGCCAGTAGTAAAGCTGACAGGGGAACGGAGACCCAGTACTTC. This encodes CASSKADRGTETQYF.

This clonotype occurred a few times. This chain joins TRBV5-1 and TRBJ2-2; D gene unclear. The V gene lost 7 bases and the J gene lost 4 bases, with 17 bases spanning the gap. Germline V gene lookup returns CDR1 SGHRS and CDR2 YFSETQ. This CDR3 region has 15 residues. The CDR3 DNA follows: TGCGCCAGCGGGGATTATACCACCTCCACCGGGGAGCTGTTTTTT. Translated, it gives CASGDYTTSTGELFF.

V usage is TRBV30 and J usage is TRBJ1-2; D unresolved. The V gene's germline CDR1 is GTSNPN and CDR2 SVGIG (reference sequence). CDR3 length: 14 amino acids. Trimming pared 1 base from V and 1 base from J, leaving 10 bases between. In nucleotides, the CDR3 is TGTGCCTGGAGTGGGGCGCGAGTTAACTATGGCTACACCTTC. Protein: CAWSGARVNYGYTF.

This chain connects TRBV15 to TRBJ1-1; 8 bases agree with TRBD1. V shed 3 bases and J 2 bases; nucleotides not matched to a gene: 11. The germline CDR1 and CDR2 sequences are LNHNV and YYDKDF (reference sequence). The CDR3 extends over 17 amino acids. DNA of the CDR3: TGTGCCACCAGCAGCGTCCAGACAGGGGAACGAAACACTGAAGCTTTCTTT. Its translation is CATSSVQTGERNTEAFF. Using reference TRBV15 and TRBJ1-1 for the parts outside the CDR3, the full variable domain is DAMVIQNPRYQVTQFGKPVTLSCSQTLNHNVMYWYQQKSSQAPKLLFHYYDKDFNNEADTPDNFQSRRPNTSFCFLDIRSPGLGDTAMYLCATSSVQTGERNTEAFFGQGTRLTVV.